This T cell receptor (beta chain) derives from a study of blood T cell repertoires in COVID-19. About this clone: Other DNA variants within this sample encode the same CDR3.

The V gene lost 4 bases and the J gene lost 0 bases, with 10 bases spanning the gap. Germline values: CDR1 SGHRS, CDR2 YFSETQ. The CDR3 extends over 14 amino acids. The protocol was immunoSEQ multiplex PCR, while the TCRdb copy is restricted to in-frame clones and leaves out a portion. The repertoire holds some 250,000 clones, 70% to 90% seen once, with about 16% in the top ten. Participants came from roughly 25 US areas, aged about 18 to 100 years. This TCR came from a man younger than 35 who had recovered from COVID-19. The J gene is TRBJ1-1, the V gene TRBV5-1; the D is unclear. The sequencing sample was made of PBMCs or T cells enriched from blood (not recorded which). CDR3 nucleotides: TGCGCCAGCAGCCTTACCGGGTTGAACACTGAAGCTTTCTTT. It specifies CASSLTGLNTEAFF.